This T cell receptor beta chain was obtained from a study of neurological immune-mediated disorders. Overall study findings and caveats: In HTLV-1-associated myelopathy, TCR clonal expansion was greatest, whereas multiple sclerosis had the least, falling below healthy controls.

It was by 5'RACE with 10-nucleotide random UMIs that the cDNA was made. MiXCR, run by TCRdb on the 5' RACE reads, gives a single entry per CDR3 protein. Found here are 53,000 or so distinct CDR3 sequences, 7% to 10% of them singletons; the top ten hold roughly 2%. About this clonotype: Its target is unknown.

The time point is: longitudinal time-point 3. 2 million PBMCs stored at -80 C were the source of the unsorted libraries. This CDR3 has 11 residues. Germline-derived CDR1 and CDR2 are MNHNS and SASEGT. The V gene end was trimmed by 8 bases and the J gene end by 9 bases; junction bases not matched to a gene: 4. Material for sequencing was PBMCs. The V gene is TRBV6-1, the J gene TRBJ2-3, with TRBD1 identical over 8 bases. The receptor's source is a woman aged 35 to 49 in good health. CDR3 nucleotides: TGTGCCAGCGGGACAGGCCGAACGCAGTATTTT. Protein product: CASGTGRTQYF.